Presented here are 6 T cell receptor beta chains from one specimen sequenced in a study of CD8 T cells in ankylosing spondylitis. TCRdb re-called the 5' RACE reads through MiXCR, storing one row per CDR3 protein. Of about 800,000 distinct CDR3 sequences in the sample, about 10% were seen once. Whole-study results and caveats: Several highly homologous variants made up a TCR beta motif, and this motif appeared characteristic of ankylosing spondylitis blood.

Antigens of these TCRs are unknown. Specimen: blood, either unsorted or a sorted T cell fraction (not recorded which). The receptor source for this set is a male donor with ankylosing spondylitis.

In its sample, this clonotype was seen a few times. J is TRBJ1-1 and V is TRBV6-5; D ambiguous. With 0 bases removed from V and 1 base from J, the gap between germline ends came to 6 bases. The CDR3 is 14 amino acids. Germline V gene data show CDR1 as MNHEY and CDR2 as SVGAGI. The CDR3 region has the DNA TGTGCCAGCAGTTACTCACCCTCGAACACTGAAGCTTTCTTT. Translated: CASSYSPSNTEAFF.

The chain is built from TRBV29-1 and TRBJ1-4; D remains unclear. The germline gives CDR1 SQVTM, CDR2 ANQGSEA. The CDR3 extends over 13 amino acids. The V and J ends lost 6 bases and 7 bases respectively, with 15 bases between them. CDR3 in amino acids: CSVRTAVLEKLFF. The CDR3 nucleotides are TGCAGCGTCCGGACGGCGGTACTTGAAAAACTGTTTTTT.

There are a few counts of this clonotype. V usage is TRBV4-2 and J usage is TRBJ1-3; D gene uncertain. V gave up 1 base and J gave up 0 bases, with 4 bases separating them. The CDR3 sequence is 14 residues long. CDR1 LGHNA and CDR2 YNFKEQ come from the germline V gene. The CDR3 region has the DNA TGTGCCAGCAGCCAAGGGCACTCTGGAAACACCATATATTTT. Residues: CASSQGHSGNTIYF.

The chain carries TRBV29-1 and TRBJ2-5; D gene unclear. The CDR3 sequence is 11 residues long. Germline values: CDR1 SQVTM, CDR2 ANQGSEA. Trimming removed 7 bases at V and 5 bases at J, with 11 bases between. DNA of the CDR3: TGCAGCGCCCGCATCAGGGAGACCCAGTACTTC. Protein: CSARIRETQYF.

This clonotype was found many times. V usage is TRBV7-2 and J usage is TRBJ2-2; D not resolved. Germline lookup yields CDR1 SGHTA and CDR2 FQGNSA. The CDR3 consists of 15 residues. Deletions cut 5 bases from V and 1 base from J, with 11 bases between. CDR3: CASSRRTGNTGELFF. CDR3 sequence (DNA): TGTGCCAGCAGCCGTAGGACGGGGAACACCGGGGAGCTGTTTTTT.

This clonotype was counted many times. CDR3 loop: CASSYSRRQPQHF. The CDR3 bases are TGTGCCAGCAGTTACTCGAGAAGGCAGCCCCAGCATTTT. This sequence joins TRBV6-5 and TRBJ1-5; D remains ambiguous. The CDR3 has 13 residues. Trimming stripped 0 bases from V and 7 bases from J, with 7 bases between. The V gene's germline CDR1 is MNHEY and CDR2 SVGAGI.